This entry features one TCR beta chain sequence. Its antigen is unknown. These data come from a study of cytomegalovirus exposure and HLA in healthy donors. Study-wide context: Unique TCR beta sequences numbering some 110 million came from 150 million to 200 million T cells in an earlier analysis. Overall study results and limits: There were a few CMV-associated chains whose specificity for CMV antigens was confirmed in vitro. Presence/absence analyses took donor sequencing depth as roughly uniform.

Nominal health characterized the donors when sampled, though unrecorded immune exposures were likely. PCR involved 60 Vbeta and 13 Jbeta primers. Profiling relied on immunoSEQ multiplex PCR, and the TCRdb table lists in-frame clones only, not all of them. This sample has 120,000 to 150,000 clones, with around 73% found just once. Material: PBMCs. This sequence originates from a woman aged 40 to 50 in good health and CMV-seronegative.

The CDR3 bases are TGTGCCAGCAGCTCCGAAGGGGGCTACTATGGCTACACCTTC. This translates into CASSSEGGYYGYTF. This chain connects TRBV7-8 to TRBJ1-2, with TRBD1 identical over 7 bases. CDR3 length: 14 residues. Germline V lookup: CDR1 SGHVS, CDR2 FQNEAQ. Losses at the gene ends were 4 bases for V and 3 bases for J; bases not matched to a gene: 5.